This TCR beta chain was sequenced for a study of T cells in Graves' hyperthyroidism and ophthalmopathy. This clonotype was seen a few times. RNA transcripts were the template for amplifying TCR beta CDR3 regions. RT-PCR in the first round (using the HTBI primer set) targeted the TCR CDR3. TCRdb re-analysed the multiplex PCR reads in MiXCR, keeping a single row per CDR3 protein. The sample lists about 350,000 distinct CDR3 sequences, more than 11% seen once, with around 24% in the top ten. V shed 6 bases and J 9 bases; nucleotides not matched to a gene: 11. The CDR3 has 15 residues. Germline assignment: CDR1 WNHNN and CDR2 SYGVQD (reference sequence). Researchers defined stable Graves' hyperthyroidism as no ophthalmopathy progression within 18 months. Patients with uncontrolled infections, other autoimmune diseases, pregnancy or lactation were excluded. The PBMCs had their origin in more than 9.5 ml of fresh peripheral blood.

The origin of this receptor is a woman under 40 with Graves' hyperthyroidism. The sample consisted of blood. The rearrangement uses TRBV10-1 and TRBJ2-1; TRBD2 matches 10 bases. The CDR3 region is CASSGAGGPGVEQFF. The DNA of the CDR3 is TGCGCCAGCAGCGGAGCGGGAGGGCCGGGTGTTGAGCAGTTCTTC.